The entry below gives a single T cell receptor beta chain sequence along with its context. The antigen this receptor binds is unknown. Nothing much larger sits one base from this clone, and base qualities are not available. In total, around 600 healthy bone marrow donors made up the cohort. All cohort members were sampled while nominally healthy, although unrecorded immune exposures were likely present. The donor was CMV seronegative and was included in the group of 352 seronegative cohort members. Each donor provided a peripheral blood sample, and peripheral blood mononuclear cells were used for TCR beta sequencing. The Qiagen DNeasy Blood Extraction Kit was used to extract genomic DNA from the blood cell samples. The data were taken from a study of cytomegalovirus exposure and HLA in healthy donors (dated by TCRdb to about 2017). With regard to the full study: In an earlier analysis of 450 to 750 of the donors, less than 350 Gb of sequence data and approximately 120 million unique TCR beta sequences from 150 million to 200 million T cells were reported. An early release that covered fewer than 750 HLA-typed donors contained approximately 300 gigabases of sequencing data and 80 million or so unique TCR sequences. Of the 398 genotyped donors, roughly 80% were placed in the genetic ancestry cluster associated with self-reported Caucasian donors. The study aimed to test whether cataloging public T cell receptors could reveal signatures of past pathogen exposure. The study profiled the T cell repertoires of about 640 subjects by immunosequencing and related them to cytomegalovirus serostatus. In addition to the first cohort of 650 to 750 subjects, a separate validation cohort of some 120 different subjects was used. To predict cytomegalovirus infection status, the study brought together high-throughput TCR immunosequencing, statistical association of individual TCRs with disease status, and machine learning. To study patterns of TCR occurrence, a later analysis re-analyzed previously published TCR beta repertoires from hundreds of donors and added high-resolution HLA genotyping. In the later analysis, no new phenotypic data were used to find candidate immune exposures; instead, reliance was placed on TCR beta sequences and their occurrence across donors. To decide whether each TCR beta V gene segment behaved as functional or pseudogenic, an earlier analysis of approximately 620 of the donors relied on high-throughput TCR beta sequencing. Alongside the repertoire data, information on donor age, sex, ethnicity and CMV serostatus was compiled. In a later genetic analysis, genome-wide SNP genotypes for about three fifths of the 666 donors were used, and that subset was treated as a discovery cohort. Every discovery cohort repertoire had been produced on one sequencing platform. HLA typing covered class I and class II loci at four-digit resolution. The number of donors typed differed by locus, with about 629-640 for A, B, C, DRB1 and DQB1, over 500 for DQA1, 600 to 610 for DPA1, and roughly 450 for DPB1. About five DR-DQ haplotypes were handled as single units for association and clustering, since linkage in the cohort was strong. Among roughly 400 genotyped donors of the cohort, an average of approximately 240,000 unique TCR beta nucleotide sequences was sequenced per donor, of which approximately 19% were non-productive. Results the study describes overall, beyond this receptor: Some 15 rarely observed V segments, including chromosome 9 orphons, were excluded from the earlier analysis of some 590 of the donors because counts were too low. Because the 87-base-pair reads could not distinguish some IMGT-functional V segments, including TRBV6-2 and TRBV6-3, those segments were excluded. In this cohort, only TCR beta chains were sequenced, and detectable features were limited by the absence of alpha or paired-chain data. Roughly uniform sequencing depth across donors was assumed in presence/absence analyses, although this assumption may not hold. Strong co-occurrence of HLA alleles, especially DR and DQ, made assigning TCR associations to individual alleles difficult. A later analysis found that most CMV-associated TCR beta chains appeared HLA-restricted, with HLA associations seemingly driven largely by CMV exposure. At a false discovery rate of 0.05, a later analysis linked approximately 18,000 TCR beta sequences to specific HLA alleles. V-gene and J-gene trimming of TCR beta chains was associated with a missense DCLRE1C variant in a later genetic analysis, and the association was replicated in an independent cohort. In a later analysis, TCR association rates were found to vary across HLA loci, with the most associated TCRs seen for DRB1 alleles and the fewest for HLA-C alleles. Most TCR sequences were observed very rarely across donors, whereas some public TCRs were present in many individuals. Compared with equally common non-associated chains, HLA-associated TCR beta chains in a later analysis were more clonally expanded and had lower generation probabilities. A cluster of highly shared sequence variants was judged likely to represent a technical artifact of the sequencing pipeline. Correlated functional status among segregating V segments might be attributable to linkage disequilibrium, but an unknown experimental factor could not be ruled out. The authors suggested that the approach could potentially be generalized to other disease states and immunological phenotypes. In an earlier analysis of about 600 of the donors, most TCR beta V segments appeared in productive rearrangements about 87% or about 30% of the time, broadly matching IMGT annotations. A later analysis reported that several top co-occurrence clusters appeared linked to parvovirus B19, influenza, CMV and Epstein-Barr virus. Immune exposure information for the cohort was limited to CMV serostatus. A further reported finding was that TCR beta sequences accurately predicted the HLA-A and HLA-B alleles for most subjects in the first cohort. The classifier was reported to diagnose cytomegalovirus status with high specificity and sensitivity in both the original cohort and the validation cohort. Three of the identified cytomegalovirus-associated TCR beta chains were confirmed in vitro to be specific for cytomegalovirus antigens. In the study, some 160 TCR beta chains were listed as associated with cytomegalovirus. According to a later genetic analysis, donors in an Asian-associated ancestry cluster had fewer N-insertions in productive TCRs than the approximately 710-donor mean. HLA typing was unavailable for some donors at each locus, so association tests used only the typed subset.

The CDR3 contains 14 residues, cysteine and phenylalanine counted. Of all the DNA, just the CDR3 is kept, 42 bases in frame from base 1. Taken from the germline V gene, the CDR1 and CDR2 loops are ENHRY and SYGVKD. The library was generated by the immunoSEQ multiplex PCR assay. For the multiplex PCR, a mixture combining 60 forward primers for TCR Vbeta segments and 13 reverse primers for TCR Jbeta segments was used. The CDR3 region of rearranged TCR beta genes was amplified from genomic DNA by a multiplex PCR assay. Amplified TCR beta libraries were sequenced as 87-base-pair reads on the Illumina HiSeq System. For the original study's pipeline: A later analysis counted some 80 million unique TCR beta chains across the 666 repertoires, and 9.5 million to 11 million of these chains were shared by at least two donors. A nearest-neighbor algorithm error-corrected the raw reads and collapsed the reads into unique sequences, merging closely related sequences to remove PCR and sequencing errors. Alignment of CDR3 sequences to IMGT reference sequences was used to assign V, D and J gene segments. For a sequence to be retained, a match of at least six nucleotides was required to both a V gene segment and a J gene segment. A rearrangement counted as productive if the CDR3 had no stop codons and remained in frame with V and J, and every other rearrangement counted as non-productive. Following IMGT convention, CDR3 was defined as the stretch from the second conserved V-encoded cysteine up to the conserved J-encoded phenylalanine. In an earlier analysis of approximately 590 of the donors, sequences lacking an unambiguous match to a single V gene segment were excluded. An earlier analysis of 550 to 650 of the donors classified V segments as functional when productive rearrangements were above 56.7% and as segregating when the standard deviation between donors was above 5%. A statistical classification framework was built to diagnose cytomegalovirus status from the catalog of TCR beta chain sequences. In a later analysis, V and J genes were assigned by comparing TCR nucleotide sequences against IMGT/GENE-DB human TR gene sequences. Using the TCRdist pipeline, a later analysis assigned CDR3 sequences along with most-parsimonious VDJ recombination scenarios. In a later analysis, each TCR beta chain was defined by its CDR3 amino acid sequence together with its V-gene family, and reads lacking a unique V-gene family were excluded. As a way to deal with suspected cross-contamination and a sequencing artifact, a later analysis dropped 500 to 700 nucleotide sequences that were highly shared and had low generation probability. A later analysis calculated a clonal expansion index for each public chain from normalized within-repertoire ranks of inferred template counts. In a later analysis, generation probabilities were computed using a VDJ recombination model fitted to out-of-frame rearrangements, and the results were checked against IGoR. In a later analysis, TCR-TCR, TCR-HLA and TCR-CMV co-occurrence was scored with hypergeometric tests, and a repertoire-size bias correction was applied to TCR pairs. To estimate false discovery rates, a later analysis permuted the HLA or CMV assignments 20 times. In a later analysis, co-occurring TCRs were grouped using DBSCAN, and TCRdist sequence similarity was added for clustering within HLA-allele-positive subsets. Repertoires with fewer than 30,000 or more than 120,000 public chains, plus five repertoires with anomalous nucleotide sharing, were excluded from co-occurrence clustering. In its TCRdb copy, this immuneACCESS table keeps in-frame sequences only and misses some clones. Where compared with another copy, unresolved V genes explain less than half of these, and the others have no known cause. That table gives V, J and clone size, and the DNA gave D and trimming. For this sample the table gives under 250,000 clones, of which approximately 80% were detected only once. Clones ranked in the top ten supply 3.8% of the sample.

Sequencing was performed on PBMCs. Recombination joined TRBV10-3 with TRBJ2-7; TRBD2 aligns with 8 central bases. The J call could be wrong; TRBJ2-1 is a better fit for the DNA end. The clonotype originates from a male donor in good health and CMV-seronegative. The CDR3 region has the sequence CAISELLAGNEQFF. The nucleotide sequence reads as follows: TGTGCCATCAGTGAACTTCTAGCGGGCAATGAGCAGTTCTTC.